Shown below are 15 T cell receptor beta chains from a single sample sequenced in a study of CD8+CD57+ T cells in acquired aplastic anemia. Profiles of TCR beta VDJ and CDR3 were generated from a genomic DNA template. A single record per CDR3 protein comes from TCRdb applying MiXCR to the reads. Found here are fewer than 80,000 distinct CDR3 sequences, roughly two thirds of them singletons; the top ten hold roughly 80%. For sequencing, patients were chosen who had shown expansion of CD8+CD57+ cells by flow cytometry. The source material was sorted CD4+, CD8+, or CD8+CD57+ T cells (not recorded which) from PBMCs. These receptor sequences come from a human donor with aplastic anemia.

V gene TRBV6-1 combines with J gene TRBJ2-3; the D is unclear. Germline V lookup: CDR1 MNHNS, CDR2 SASEGT. The CDR3 is 13 residues long. V lost 7 bases to trimming and J lost 2 bases, with 10 bases between them. The CDR3 is CASKQKHTDTQYF. Written as DNA, the CDR3 is TGTGCCAGCAAACAGAAACACACAGATACGCAGTATTTT.

The chain couples TRBV29-1 to TRBJ2-1; the D is unclear. The V gene lost 6 bases and the J gene lost 8 bases, with 14 bases spanning the gap. CDR3 length: 12 residues. Germline lookup yields CDR1 SQVTM and CDR2 ANQGSEA. DNA for the CDR3: TGCAGCGTCCTTAAGGTAAAAGATGAGCAGTTCTTC. It yields the protein CSVLKVKDEQFF.

The V and J genes are TRBV24-1 and TRBJ2-7; the D gene is possibly TRBD1 (5 bases). Trimming pared 0 bases from V and 4 bases from J, leaving 12 bases between. Germline V gene sequence: CDR1 KGHDR, CDR2 SFDVKD. There are 15 residues in the CDR3. The chain's CDR3 is CATSDLGQGTYEQYF. In DNA form, the CDR3 reads TGTGCCACCAGTGATTTGGGGCAGGGAACGTACGAGCAGTACTTC.

The chain links TRBV15 to TRBJ1-1; D ambiguous. This CDR3 has 13 amino acids. CDR1 and CDR2 (germline): LNHNV, YYDKDF (reference sequence). Trimming took 4 bases from V and 1 from J, leaving 7 bases between them. The CDR3 loop reads CATSKQQNTEAFF. For the CDR3, the DNA is TGTGCCACCAGCAAACAGCAGAACACTGAAGCTTTCTTT. The full variable domain, rest sourced from reference TRBV15 and TRBJ1-1, is DAMVIQNPRYQVTQFGKPVTLSCSQTLNHNVMYWYQQKSSQAPKLLFHYYDKDFNNEADTPDNFQSRRPNTSFCFLDIRSPGLGDTAMYLCATSKQQNTEAFFGQGTRLTVV.

The chain uses TRBV24-1 and TRBJ2-2; 11 bases match TRBD2. V was clipped by 5 bases and J by 4 bases; unmatched bases: 8. The CDR3 extends over 17 amino acids. In germline, CDR1 is KGHDR, CDR2 SFDVKD. The CDR3 nucleotides read TGTGCCACCAGTGGGAGTATAGCGGGAGGGCGCACCGGGGAGCTGTTTTTT. Translation gives CATSGSIAGGRTGELFF.

This clonotype was detected only a few times. The V and J genes are TRBV20-1 and TRBJ2-5; 14 nucleotides match TRBD2. In germline, CDR1 is DFQATT, CDR2 SNEGSKA (reference sequence). The CDR3 totals 13 residues. V dropped 5 bases and J dropped 5; count of bases not matched to a gene: 1. DNA for the CDR3: TGCAGTGCTGGGACTAGCGGGAGCGAGACCCAGTACTTC. This encodes CSAGTSGSETQYF.

This clonotype was recorded once. CDR3 residues: CASSQGADKQYF. In DNA form, the CDR3 reads TGTGCCAGCAGCCAAGGGGCGGACAAGCAGTACTTC. V gene TRBV3-1 combines with J gene TRBJ2-7; D might be TRBD1 (5 bases). From germline, CDR1 is LGHDT and CDR2 YNNKEL (reference sequence). The CDR3 sequence is 12 residues long. With 1 base removed from V and 8 bases from J, the gap between germline ends came to 9 bases.

The genes are TRBV10-3 and TRBJ1-3, with 7 bases matching TRBD1. The junction had 12 bases not matched to a gene; V was cut back by 9 bases and J by 4 bases. This CDR3 region has 15 residues. The germline gives CDR1 ENHRY, CDR2 SYGVKD. The DNA of the CDR3 is TGTGCCATACAAAAACAGGGGAACCTCGGAAACACCATATATTTT. It codes for CAIQKQGNLGNTIYF.

This clonotype has more than one count but fewer than ten. This rearrangement joins TRBV3-1 to TRBJ2-7; 9 bases align to TRBD2. Germline V lookup: CDR1 LGHDT, CDR2 YNNKEL (reference sequence). The trim removed 1 base at V and 2 bases at J, leaving 3 bases unmatched. The CDR3 extends over 15 amino acids. CDR3 DNA sequence: TGTGCCAGCAGCCAAGGGACTAGCGTAACCTACGAGCAGTACTTC. Amino acids: CASSQGTSVTYEQYF.

The chain combines TRBV24-1 with TRBJ2-2, with TRBD1 matching over 9 bases. The germline gives CDR1 KGHDR, CDR2 SFDVKD. V was pared by 8 bases and J by 5 bases, with 2 bases of the junction left unmatched. The CDR3 has 13 residues. As DNA, the CDR3 is TGTGCCACCACGGACAGGGGAACCGGGGAGCTGTTTTTT. It specifies CATTDRGTGELFF.

This chain connects TRBV5-5 to TRBJ2-3; 8 positions agree with TRBD1. This CDR3 comprises 15 residues. The V gene's germline CDR1 is SGHKS and CDR2 YYEKEE (reference sequence). The J segment lost 0 bases and the V segment lost 3 bases, leaving 3 bases of the junction unmatched. The CDR3 reads CASSYGQGSTDTQYF. As DNA, the CDR3 is TGTGCCAGCAGCTATGGACAGGGTAGCACAGATACGCAGTATTTT.

V gene TRBV29-1 combines with J gene TRBJ2-1; TRBD1 is a possible D gene (5 bases). Germline assignment: CDR1 SQVTM and CDR2 ANQGSEA. CDR3 length: 10 amino acids. Trimming took off 3 bases at V and 9 bases at J, with 6 bases between the two ends. DNA for the CDR3: TGCAGCGTTGAGACAGCTGAGCAGTTCTTC. Encoded protein: CSVETAEQFF.

This clonotype occurred many times. The CDR3 region has the DNA TGTGCCAGCAGTTACTTATCGGCGGATGGCAATCAGCCCCAGCATTTT. It translates to CASSYLSADGNQPQHF. This sequence joins TRBV6-2 or TRBV6-3 and TRBJ1-5, with D unresolved. Germline assignment: CDR1 MNHEY and CDR2 SVGEGT. V was clipped by 1 base and J by 2 bases, with 12 bases between them. The CDR3 has 16 amino acids.

V is TRBV4-3 and J is TRBJ1-1; D uncertain. CDR1 is LGHNA and CDR2 is YSLEER in the germline V gene. V was clipped by 3 bases and J by 3 bases, with 11 bases between them. CDR3 length: 14 residues. CDR3 coding DNA: TGCGCCAGCAGCCACCGACAAGGATACACTGAAGCTTTCTTT. This translates into CASSHRQGYTEAFF.

The chain recombines TRBV5-1 with TRBJ1-6; TRBD1 aligns across 12 bases. Germline-derived CDR1 and CDR2 are SGHRS and YFSETQ. V lost 0 bases to trimming and J lost 7 bases; unmatched junction nucleotides: 2. This CDR3 is 16 amino acids long. The CDR3 here is CASSLEGQGANSPLHF. CDR3 DNA sequence: TGCGCCAGCAGCTTGGAGGGACAGGGGGCCAATTCACCCCTCCACTTT.